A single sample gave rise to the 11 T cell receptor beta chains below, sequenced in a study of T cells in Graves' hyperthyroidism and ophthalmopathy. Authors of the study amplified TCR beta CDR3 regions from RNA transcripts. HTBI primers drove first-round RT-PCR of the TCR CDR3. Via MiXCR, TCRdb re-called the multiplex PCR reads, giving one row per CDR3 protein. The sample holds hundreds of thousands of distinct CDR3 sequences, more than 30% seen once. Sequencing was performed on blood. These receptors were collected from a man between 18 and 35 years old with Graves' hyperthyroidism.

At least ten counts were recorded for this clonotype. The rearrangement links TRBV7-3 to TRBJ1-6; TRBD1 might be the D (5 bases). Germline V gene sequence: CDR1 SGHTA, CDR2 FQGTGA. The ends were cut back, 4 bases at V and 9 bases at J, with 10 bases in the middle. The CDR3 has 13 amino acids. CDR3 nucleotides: TGTGCCAGCAGCTATGGGGCGGGTTCACCCCTCCACTTT. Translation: CASSYGAGSPLHF. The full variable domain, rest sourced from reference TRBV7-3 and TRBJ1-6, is GAGVSQTPSNKVTEKGKYVELRCDPISGHTALYWYRQSLGQGPEFLIYFQGTGAADDSGLPNDRFFAVRPEGSVSTLKIQRTERGDSAVYLCASSYGAGSPLHFGNGTRLTVT.

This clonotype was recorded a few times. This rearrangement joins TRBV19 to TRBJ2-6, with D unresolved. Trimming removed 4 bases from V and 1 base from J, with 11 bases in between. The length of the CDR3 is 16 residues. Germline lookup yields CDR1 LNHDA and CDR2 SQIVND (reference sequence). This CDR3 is CASSKFQPSGANVLTF. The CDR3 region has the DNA TGTGCCAGTAGTAAGTTTCAGCCTTCTGGGGCCAACGTCCTGACTTTC.

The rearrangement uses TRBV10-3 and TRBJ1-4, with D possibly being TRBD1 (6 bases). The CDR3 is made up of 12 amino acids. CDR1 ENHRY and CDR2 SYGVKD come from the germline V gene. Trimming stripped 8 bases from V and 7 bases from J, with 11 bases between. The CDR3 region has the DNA TGTGCCATCGGTAACAGGGTTGAAAAACTGTTTTTT. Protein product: CAIGNRVEKLFF.

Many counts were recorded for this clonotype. In DNA form, the CDR3 reads TGTGCCAGTACCCTCGTTGGGACAGGGCACTATGGCTACACCTTC. Translated: CASTLVGTGHYGYTF. This rearrangement joins TRBV19 to TRBJ1-2, with 9 bases lining up with TRBD1. Per germline, CDR1 LNHDA and CDR2 SQIVND (reference sequence). The CDR3 consists of 15 residues. With 7 bases clipped from V and 3 bases from J, the junction kept 9 bases outside the gene matches.

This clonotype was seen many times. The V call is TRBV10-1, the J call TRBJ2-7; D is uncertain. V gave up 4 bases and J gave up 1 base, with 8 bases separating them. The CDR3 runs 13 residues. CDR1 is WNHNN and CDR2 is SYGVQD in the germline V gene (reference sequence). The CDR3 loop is CASSAWGSYEQYF. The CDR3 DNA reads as TGCGCCAGCAGTGCTTGGGGATCCTACGAGCAGTACTTC.

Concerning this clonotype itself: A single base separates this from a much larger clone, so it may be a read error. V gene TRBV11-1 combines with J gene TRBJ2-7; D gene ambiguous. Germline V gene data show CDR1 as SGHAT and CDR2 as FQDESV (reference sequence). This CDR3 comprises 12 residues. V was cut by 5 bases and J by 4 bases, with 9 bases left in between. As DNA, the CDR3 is TGTGCCAGCAGCCAAGGCATGTACGAGCAGTACTTC. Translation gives CASSQGMYEQYF.

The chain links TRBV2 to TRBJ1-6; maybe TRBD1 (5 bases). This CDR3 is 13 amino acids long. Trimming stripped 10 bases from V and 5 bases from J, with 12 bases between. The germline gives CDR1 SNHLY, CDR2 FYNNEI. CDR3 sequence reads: CATWTRNNSPLHF. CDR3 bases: TGTGCCACCTGGACACGAAATAATTCACCCCTCCACTTT.

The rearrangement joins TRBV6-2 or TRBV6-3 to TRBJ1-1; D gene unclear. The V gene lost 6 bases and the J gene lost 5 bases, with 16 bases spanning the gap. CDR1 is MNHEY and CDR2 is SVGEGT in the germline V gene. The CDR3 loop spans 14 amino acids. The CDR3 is CASRPGGRPTEAFF. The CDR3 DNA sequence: TGTGCCAGCAGACCGGGAGGGCGTCCAACTGAAGCTTTCTTT.

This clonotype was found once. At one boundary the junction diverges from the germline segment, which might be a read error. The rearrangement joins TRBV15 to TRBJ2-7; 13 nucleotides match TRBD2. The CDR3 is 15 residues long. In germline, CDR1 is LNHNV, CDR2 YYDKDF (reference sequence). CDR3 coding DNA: TGTGCCACCAGAGGAACTAGCGGGAGGGCCGGGGAGCTGTACTTC. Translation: CATRGTSGRAGELYF.

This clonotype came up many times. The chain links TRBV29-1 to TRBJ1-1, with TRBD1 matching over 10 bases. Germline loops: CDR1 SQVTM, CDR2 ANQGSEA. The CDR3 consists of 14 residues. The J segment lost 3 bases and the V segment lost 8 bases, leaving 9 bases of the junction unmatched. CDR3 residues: CSYRQGAKDTEAFF. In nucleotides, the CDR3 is TGCAGCTATCGACAGGGGGCGAAGGACACTGAAGCTTTCTTT.

The CDR3 nucleotides are TGTGCCAGCAGCTTAGATTTGGCCCCTGGAGAGGCCACTGAAGCTTTCTTT. This codes for CASSLDLAPGEATEAFF. The rearrangement joins TRBV7-4 to TRBJ1-1; D gene uncertain. This CDR3 comprises 17 residues. Trimming removed 1 base from V and 4 bases from J, with 19 bases in between. The germline V gene has CDR1 SGHVT and CDR2 SQSDAQ. Full variable domain (remainder filled in from reference TRBV7-4 and TRBJ1-1): GAGVSQSPRYKVAKRGRDVALRCDSISGHVTLYWYRQTLGQGSEVLTYSQSDAQRDKSGRPSGRFSAERPERSVSTLKIQRTEQGDSAVYLCASSLDLAPGEATEAFFGQGTRLTVV.